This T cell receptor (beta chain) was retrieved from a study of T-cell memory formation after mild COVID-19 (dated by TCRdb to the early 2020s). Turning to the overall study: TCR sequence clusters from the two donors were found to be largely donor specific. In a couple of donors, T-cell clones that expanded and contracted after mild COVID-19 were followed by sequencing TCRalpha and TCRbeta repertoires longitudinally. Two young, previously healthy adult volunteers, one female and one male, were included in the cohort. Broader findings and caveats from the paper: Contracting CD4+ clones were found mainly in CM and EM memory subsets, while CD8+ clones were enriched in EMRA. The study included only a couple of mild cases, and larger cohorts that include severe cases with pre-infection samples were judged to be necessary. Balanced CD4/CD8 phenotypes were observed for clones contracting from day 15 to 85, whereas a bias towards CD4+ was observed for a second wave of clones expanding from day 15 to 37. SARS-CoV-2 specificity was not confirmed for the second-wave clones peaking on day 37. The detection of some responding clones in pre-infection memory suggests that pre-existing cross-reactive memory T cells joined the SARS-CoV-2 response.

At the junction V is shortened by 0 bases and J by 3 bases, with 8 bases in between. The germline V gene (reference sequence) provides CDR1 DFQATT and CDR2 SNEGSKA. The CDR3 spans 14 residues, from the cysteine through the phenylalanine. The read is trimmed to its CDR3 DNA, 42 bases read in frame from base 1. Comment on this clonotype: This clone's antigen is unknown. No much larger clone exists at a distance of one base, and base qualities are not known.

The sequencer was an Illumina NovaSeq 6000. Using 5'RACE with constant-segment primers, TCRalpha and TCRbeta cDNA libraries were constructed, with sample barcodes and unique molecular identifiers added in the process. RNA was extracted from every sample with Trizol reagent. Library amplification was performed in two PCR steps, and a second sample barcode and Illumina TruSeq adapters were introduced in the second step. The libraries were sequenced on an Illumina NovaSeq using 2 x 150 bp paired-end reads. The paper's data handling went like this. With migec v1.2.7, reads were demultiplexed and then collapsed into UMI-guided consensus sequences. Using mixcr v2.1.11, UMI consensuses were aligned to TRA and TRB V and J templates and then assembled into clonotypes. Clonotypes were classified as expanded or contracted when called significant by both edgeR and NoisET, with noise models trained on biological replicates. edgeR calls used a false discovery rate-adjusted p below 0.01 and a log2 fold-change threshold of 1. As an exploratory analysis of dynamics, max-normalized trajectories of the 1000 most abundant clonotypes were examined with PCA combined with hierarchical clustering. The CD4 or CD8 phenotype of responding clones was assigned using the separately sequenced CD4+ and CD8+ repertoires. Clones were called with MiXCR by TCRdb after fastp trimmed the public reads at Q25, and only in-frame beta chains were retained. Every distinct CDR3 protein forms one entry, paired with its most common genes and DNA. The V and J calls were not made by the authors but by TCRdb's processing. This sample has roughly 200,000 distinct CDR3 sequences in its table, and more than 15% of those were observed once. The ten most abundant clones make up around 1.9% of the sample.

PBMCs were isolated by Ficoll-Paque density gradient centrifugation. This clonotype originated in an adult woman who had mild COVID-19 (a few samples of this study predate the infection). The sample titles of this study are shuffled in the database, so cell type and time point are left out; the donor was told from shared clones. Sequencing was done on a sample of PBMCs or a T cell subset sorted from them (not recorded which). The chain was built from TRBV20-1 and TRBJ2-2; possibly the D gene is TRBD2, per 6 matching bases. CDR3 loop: CSARDGGHTGELFF. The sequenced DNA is TGCAGTGCTAGAGATGGAGGGCACACCGGGGAGCTGTTTTTT.